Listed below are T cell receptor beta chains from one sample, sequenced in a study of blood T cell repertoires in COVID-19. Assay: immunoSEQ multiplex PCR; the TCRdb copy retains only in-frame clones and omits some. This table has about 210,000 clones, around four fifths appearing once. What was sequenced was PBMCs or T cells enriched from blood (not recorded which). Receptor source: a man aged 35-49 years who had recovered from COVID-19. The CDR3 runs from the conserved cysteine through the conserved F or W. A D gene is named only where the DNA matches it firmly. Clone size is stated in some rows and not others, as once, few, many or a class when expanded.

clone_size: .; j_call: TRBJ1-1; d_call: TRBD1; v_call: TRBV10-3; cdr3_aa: CAIRDRVQDTEAFF; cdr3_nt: TGTGCCATCAGGGACAGGGTTCAGGACACTGAAGCTTTCTTT
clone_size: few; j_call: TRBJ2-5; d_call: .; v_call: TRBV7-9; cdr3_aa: CASSLLRLRETQYF; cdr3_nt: TGTGCCAGCAGCTTATTACGTCTCAGGGAGACCCAGTACTTC
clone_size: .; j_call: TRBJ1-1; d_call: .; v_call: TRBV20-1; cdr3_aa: CSASRTEAFF; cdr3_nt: TGCAGTGCTAGTCGGACTGAAGCTTTCTTT
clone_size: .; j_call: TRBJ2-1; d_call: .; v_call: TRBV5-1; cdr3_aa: CASRRQVSLNNEQFF; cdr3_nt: TGCGCCAGCAGACGTCAGGTATCTCTGAACAATGAGCAGTTCTTC
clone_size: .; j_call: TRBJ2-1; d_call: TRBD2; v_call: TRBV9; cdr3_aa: CASSVVSGLAINEQFF; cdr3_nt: TGTGCCAGCAGCGTAGTTTCGGGACTAGCAATTAATGAGCAGTTCTTC
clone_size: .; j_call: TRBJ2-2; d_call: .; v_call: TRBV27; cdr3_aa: CASSFDGAWSTGELFF; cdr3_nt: TGTGCCAGCAGCTTTGATGGGGCATGGAGCACCGGGGAGCTGTTTTTT
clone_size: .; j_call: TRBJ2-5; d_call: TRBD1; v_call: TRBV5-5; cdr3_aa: CASSPGQQETQYF; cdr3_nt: TGTGCCAGCAGCCCGGGACAGCAAGAGACCCAGTACTTC
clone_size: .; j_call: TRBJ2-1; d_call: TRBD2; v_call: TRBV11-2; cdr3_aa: CASRLLAGGNNEQFF; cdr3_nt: TGTGCCAGCAGATTACTAGCGGGGGGAAACAATGAGCAGTTCTTC
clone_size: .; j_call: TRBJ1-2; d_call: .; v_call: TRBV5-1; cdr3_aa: CASSPLVGGSYGYTF; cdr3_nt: TGCGCCAGCAGCCCCCTGGTGGGGGGGAGCTATGGCTACACCTTC
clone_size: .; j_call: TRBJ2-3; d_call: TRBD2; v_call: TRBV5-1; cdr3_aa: CASSLVTSGSGDTQYF; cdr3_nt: TGCGCCAGCAGCTTGGTTACTAGCGGGAGTGGAGATACGCAGTATTTT
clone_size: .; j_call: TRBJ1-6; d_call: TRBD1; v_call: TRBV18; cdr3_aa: CASSPLDRGNSPLHF; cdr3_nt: TGTGCCAGCTCACCTCTAGACAGGGGGAATTCACCCCTCCACTTT
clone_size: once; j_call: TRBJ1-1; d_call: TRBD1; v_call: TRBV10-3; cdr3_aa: CAIGGTGHTEAFF; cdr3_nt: TGTGCCATAGGAGGGACAGGGCACACTGAAGCTTTCTTT
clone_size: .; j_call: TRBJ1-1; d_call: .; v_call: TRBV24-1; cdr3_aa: CATSDLKNGGGAFF; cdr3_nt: TGTGCCACCAGTGATTTGAAGAACGGGGGAGGGGCTTTCTTT
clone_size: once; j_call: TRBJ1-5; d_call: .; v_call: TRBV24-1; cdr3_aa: CATSSGDSNQPQHF; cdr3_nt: TGTGCCACATCTTCAGGGGATAGCAATCAGCCCCAGCATTTT
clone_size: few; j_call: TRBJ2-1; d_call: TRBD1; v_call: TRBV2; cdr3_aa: CARGWPGQGTIGEQFF; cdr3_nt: TGTGCCAGAGGGTGGCCGGGACAGGGGACTATAGGGGAGCAGTTCTTC
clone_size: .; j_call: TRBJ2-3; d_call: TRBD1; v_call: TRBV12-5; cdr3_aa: CASGPGDRDRGWIPQYF; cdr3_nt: TGTGCTAGTGGTCCTGGCGACCGGGACAGGGGATGGATCCCGCAGTATTTT
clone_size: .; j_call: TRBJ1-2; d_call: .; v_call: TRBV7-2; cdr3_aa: CASSPGAKYGYTF; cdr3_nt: TGTGCCAGCAGCCCCGGTGCCAAATATGGCTACACCTTC
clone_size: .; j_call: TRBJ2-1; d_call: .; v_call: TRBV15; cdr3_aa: CATSRGGSSSYNEQFF; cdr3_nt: TGTGCCACCAGCAGAGGCGGCTCCAGCTCCTACAATGAGCAGTTCTTC
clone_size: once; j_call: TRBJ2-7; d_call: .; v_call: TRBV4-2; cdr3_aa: CASSQAARGAHEQYF; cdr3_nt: TGTGCCAGCAGCCAAGCAGCGCGCGGAGCCCACGAGCAGTACTTC
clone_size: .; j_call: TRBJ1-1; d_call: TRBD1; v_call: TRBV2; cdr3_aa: CASSQGENTEAFF; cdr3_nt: TGTGCCAGCAGCCAGGGGGAAAACACTGAAGCTTTCTTT
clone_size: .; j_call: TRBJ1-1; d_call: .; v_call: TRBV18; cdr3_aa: CASSLSIGETEAFF; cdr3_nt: TGTGCCAGCTCACTTAGTATTGGGGAGACTGAAGCTTTCTTT
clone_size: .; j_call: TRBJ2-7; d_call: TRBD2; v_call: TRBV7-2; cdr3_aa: CASRPAGSYEQYF; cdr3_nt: TGTGCCAGCAGGCCAGCGGGGTCGTACGAGCAGTACTTC
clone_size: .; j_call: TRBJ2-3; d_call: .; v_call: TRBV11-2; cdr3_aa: CASTERDTQYF; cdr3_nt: TGTGCCAGCACCGAACGGGATACGCAGTATTTT
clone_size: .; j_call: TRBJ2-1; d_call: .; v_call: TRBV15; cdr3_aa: CATSRERQESSYNEQFF; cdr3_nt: TGTGCCACCAGCAGAGAAAGACAGGAGAGCTCCTACAATGAGCAGTTCTTC
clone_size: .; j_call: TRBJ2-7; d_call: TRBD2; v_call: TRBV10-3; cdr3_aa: CAISPTSGSHHEQYF; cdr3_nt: TGTGCCATCAGCCCGACTAGCGGGAGTCACCACGAGCAGTACTTC
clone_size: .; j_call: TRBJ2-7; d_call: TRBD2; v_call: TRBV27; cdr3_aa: CASSSPLAAKSYEQYF; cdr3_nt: TGTGCCAGCAGTTCCCCACTAGCGGCCAAGTCCTACGAGCAGTACTTC
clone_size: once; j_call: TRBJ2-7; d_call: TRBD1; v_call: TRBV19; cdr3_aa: CASSLTGTGYAEQYF; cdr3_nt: TGTGCCAGTAGTCTGACCGGGACAGGGTACGCCGAGCAGTACTTC
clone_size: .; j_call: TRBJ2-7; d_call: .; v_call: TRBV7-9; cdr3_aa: CASSLWLGRSYEQYF; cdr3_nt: TGTGCCAGCAGCCTATGGCTTGGGCGCTCCTACGAGCAGTACTTC
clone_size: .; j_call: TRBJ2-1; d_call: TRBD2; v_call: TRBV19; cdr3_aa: CASRPPGGSYNEQFF; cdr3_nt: TGTGCCAGTAGGCCTCCGGGGGGGTCCTACAATGAGCAGTTCTTC
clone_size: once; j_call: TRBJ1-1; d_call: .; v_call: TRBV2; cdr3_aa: CASSPTHTGLGTEAFF; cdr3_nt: TGTGCCAGCAGCCCAACTCATACAGGGCTGGGCACTGAAGCTTTCTTT
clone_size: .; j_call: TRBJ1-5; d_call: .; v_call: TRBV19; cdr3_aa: CASSGRQGNQPQHF; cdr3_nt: TGTGCCAGTAGTGGTCGACAGGGCAATCAGCCCCAGCATTTT
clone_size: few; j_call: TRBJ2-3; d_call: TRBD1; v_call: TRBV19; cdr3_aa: CASSIRLGTGFTDTQYF; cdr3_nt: TGTGCCAGTAGTATTCGACTCGGGACAGGGTTCACAGATACGCAGTATTTT
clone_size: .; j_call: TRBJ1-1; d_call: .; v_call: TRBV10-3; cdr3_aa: CATNGQSNTEAFF; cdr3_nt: TGTGCCACCAATGGACAGTCGAACACTGAAGCTTTCTTT
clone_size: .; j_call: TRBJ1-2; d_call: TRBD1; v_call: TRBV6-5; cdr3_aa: CASSSYRGQRIGYTF; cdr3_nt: TGTGCCAGCAGTTCTTATAGGGGGCAGAGGATTGGCTACACCTTC
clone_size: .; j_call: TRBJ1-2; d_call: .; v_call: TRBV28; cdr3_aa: CASFRGRWGYTF; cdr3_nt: TGTGCCAGCTTCAGGGGTCGATGGGGCTACACCTTC
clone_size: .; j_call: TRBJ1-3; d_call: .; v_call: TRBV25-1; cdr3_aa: CASSVAGTPGNTIYF; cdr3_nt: TGTGCCAGCAGTGTGGCCGGGACACCGGGAAACACCATATATTTT
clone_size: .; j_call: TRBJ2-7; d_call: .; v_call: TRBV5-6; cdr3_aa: CASSSQGPYEQYF; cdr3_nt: TGTGCCAGCAGCTCTCAGGGCCCCTACGAGCAGTACTTC
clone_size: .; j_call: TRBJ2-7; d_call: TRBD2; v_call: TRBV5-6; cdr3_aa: CASSSLGLAGVREQYF; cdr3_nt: TGTGCCAGCAGCTCACTCGGGCTAGCGGGAGTACGGGAGCAGTACTTC
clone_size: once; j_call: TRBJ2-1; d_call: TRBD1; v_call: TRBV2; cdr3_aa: CASDTGTGHGQFF; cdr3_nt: TGTGCCAGCGATACCGGGACAGGCCACGGGCAGTTCTTC
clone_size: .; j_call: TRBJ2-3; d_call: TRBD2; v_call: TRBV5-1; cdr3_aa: CASSLAKREGSDTQYF; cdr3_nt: TGCGCCAGCAGCTTGGCCAAGCGGGAGGGCTCAGATACGCAGTATTTT
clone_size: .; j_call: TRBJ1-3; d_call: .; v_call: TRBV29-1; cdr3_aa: CSVAVPPGNTIYF; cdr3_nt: TGCAGCGTTGCGGTTCCTCCTGGAAACACCATATATTTT
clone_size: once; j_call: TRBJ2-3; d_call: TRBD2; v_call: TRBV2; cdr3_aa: CASAGLAYSTDTQYF; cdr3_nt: TGTGCCAGCGCGGGACTAGCGTATAGCACAGATACGCAGTATTTT
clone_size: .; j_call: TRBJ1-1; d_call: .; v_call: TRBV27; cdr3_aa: CASRGVGTAEAFF; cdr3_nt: TGTGCCAGCAGGGGTGTCGGGACTGCTGAAGCTTTCTTT
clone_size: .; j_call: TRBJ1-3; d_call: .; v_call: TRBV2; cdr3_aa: CASSSSAGGQGRRNTIYF; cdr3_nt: .
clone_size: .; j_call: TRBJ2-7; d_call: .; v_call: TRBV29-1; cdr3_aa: CSVHTGSYEQYF; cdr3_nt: TGCAGCGTTCATACAGGATCCTACGAGCAGTACTTC
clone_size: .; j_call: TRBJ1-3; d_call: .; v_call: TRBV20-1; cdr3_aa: CSASPVYGNTIYF; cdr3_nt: TGCAGTGCTAGTCCGGTTTACGGAAACACCATATATTTT
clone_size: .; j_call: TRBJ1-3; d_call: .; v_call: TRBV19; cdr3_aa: CASGQTSSGNTIYF; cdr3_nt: TGTGCCAGTGGACAGACCTCCTCTGGAAACACCATATATTTT
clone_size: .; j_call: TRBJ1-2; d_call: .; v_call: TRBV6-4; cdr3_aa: CASSDSLSSGYTF; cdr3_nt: TGTGCCAGCAGTGACTCCCTTAGCAGTGGCTACACCTTC
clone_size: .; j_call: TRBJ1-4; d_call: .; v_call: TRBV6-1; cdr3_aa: CASSEVYKGMDEKLFF; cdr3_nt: TGTGCCAGCAGTGAAGTTTATAAGGGGATGGATGAAAAACTGTTTTTT
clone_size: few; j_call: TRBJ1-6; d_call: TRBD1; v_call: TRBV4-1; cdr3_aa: CASSQGTVSPLHF; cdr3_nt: TGCGCCAGCAGCCAGGGGACAGTTTCACCCCTCCACTTT
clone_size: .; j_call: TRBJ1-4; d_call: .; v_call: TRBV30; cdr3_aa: CAWSVRTANEKLFF; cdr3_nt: TGTGCCTGGAGTGTACGAACTGCTAATGAAAAACTGTTTTTT